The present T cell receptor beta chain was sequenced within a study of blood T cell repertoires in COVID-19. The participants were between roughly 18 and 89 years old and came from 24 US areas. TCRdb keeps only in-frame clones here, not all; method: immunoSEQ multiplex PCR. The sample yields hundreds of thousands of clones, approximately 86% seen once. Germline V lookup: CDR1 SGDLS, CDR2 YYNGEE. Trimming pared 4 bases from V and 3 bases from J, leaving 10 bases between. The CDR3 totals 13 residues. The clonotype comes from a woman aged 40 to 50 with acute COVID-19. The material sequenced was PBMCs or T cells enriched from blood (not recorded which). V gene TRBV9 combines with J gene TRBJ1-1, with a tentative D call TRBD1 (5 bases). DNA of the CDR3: TGTGCCAGCAGCTTTACAGGTGACACTGAAGCTTTCTTT. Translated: CASSFTGDTEAFF.